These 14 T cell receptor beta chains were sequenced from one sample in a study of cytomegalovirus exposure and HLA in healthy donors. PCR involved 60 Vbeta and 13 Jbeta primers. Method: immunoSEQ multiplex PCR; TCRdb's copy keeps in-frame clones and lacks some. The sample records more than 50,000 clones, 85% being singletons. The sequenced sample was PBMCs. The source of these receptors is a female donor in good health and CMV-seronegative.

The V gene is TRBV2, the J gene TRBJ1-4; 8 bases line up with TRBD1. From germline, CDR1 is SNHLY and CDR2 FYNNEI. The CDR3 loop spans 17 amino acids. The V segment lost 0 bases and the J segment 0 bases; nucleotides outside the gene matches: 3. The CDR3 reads CASSEARGLSTNEKLFF. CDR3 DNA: TGTGCCAGCAGTGAAGCCAGGGGGCTCTCAACTAATGAAAAACTGTTTTTT.

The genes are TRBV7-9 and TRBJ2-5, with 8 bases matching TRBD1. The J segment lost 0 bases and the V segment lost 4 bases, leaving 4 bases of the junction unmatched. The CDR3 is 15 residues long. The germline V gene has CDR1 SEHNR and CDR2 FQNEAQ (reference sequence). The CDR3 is CASSSGQGNQETQYF. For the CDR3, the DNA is TGTGCCAGCAGCTCCGGACAGGGCAACCAAGAGACCCAGTACTTC.

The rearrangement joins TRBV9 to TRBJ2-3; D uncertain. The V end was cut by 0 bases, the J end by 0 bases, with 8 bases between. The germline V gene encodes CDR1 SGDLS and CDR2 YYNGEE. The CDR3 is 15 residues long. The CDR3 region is CASSVGSISTDTQYF. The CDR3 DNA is TGTGCCAGCAGCGTAGGGTCTATTAGCACAGATACGCAGTATTTT.

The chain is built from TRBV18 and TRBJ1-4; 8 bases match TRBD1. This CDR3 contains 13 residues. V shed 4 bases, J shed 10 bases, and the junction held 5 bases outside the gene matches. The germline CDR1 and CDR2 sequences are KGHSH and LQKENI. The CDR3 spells CASSREGTGKLFF. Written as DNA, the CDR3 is TGTGCCAGCTCACGGGAGGGGACAGGAAAACTGTTTTTT.

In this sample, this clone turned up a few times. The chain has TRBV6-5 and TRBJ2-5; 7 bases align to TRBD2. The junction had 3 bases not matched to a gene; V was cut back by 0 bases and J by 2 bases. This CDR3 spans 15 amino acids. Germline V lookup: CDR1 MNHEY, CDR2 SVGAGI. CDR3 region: CASSYSRGVQETQYF. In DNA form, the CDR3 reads TGTGCCAGCAGTTACTCCCGGGGGGTACAAGAGACCCAGTACTTC.

The CDR3 protein is CAWRAGAPAEAFF. DNA for the CDR3: TGTGCCTGGAGGGCCGGAGCGCCGGCAGAAGCTTTCTTT. The chain employs TRBV30 and TRBJ1-1; no clear D. From germline, CDR1 is GTSNPN and CDR2 SVGIG (reference sequence). The CDR3 runs 13 residues. Between the trimmed V and J ends, which lost 3 bases and 8 bases, there was a span of 16 bases.

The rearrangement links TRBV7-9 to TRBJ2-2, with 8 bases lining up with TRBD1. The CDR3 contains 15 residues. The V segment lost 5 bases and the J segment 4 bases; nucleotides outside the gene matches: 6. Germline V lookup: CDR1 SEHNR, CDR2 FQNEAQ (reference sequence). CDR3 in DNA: TGTGCCAGCAGCCAAGGGACAGGATTCACCGGGGAGCTGTTTTTT. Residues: CASSQGTGFTGELFF.

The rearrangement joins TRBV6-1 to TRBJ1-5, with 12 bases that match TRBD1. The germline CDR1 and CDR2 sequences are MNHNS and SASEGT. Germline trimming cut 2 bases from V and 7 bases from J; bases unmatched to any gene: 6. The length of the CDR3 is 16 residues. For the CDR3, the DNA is TGTGCCAGCAGTGAAACCGGGACAGGGGGCAGGCAGCCCCAGCATTTT. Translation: CASSETGTGGRQPQHF.

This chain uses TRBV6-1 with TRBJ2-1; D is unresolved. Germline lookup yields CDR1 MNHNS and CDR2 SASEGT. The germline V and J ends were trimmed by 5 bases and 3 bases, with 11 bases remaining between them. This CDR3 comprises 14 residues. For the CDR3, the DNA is TGTGCCAGCAGTTCAAGCGCTGGCTACAATGAGCAGTTCTTC. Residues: CASSSSAGYNEQFF.

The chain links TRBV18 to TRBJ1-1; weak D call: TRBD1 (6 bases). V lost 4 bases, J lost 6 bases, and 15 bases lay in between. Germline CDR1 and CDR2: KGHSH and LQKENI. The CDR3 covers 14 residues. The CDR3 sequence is CASSLAGVQAEAFF. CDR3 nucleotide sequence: TGTGCCAGCTCACTTGCAGGGGTCCAGGCTGAAGCTTTCTTT.

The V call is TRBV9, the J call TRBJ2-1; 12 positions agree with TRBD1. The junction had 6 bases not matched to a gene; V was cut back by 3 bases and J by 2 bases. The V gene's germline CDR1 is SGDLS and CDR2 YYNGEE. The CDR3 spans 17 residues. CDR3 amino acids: CASSASRDRGPYNEQFF. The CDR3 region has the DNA TGTGCCAGCAGCGCTTCCCGGGACAGGGGGCCCTACAATGAGCAGTTCTTC.

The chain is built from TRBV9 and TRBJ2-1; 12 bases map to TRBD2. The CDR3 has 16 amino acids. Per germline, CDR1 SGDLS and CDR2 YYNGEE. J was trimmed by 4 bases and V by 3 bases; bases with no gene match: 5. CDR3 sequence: CASSASGTSGYNEQFF. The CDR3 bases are TGTGCCAGCAGCGCTTCCGGGACTAGCGGGTACAATGAGCAGTTCTTC.

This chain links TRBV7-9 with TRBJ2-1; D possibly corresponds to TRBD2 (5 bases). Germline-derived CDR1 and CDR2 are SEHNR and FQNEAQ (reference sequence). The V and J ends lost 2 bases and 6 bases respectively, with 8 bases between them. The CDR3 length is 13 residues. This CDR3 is CASSLTAVNEQFF. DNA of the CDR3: TGTGCCAGCAGCTTAACAGCGGTCAATGAGCAGTTCTTC.

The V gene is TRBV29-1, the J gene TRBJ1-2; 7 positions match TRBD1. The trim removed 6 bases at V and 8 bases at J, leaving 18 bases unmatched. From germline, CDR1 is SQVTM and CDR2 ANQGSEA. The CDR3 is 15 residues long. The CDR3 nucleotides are TGCAGCGTACACTCAGGAGTGGAGGGGGCGCGGGGCTACACCTTC. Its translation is CSVHSGVEGARGYTF.